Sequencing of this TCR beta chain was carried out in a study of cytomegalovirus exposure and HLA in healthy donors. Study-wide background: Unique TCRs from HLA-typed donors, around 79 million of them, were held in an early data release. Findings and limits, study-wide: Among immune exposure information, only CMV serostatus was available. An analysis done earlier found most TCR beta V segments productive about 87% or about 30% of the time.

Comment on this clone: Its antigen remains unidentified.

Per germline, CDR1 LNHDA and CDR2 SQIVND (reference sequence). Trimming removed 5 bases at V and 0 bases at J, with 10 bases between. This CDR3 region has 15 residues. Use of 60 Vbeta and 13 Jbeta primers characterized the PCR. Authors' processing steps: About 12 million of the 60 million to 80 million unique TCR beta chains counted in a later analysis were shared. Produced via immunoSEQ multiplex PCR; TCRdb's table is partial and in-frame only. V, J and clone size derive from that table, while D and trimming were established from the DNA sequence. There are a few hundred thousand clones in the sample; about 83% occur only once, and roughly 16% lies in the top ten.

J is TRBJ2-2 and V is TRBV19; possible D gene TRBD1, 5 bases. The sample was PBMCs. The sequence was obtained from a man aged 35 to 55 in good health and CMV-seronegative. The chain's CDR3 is CASSWRQPNTGELFF. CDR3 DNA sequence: TGTGCCAGTAGTTGGAGACAGCCGAACACCGGGGAGCTGTTTTTT.